The source of this TCR beta chain is a study of T cell changes during pregnancy in multiple sclerosis. Germline V lookup: CDR1 LGHNA, CDR2 YSLEER. CDR3 length: 17 amino acids. The trim removed 1 base at V and 2 bases at J, leaving 10 bases unmatched. The repertoire was sequenced with immunoSEQ multiplex PCR; TCRdb's copy has only in-frame clones and lacks some. This table has roughly 69,000 clones, about 89% appearing once. The sequence derives from a female donor with multiple sclerosis, enrolled in a pregnancy study. Material: peripheral blood, obtained in the second trimester of pregnancy. The V and J genes are TRBV4-3 and TRBJ1-2, with 7 bases fitting TRBD1. DNA of the CDR3: TGCGCCAGCAGCCAAGCGCGGGGACAGAGGCTAAACTATGGCTACACCTTC. Encoded protein: CASSQARGQRLNYGYTF.